The 28 T cell receptor beta chains given below trace back to one sample, sequenced in a study of identical twins. One entry per CDR3 protein results from TCRdb running MiXCR on the 5' RACE reads. The table lists around 490,000 distinct CDR3 sequences, approximately 16% of them singletons. These same records also appear under a second study, on yellow fever vaccine responses in identical twins.

Material: CD4+ T cells sorted from blood. These TCRs come from a woman under 30 in good health.

A few counts support this clonotype. The gene calls are TRBV7-8 and TRBJ2-2; tentatively, D is TRBD2 (5 bases). In germline, CDR1 is SGHVS, CDR2 FQNEAQ. The CDR3 contains 17 residues. Trimming shortened V by 5 bases and J by 1 base, and 17 bases separated the two germline ends. DNA of the CDR3: TGTGCCAGCAGCCGCACGTCCCGGACTCGGAACACCGGGGAGCTGTTTTTT. It encodes CASSRTSRTRNTGELFF.

The J gene is TRBJ2-7, the V gene TRBV20-1, with 12 positions matching TRBD1. V shed 3 bases and J 7 bases; nucleotides not matched to a gene: 7. Per the germline V gene, CDR1 is DFQATT and CDR2 is SNEGSKA (reference sequence). The CDR3 length is 14 residues. The CDR3 DNA sequence: TGCAGTGCTAGCCCGGGACAGGGGGCTTTTGAGCAGTACTTC. This sequence encodes CSASPGQGAFEQYF.

The chain is built from TRBV11-3 and TRBJ2-1; tentatively, D is TRBD1 (6 bases). This CDR3 comprises 13 residues. Germline V gives CDR1 SGHNT, CDR2 YENEEA. V lost 8 bases, J lost 13 bases, and 21 bases lay in between. This CDR3 reads CASRNPGQTHQFF. The CDR3 region has the DNA TGTGCCAGCCGAAACCCCGGACAGACACACCAGTTCTTC.

This sequence joins TRBV12-3 or TRBV12-4 and TRBJ2-7; 10 bases are a match to TRBD2. The CDR3 loop spans 14 amino acids. V was clipped by 6 bases and J by 5 bases; unmatched bases: 7. As DNA, the CDR3 is TGTGCCAGCAGAATTTCTAGCGGGGGCAACGAGCAGTACTTC. Translation gives CASRISSGGNEQYF.

This clonotype turned up a few times. Here the CDR3 reads CATGLEGGYGYTF. CDR3 coding DNA: TGTGCCACGGGTCTGGAGGGGGGCTATGGCTACACCTTC. This chain links TRBV15 with TRBJ1-2, with D possibly TRBD1 on 6 matching bases. The CDR3 is 13 amino acids. V gave up 9 bases and J gave up 4 bases, with 15 bases separating them. Germline V gene data show CDR1 as LNHNV and CDR2 as YYDKDF (reference sequence).

The V and J genes are TRBV20-1 and TRBJ1-1; TRBD1 matches at 9 bases. The CDR3 is 13 residues long. Germline assignment: CDR1 DFQATT and CDR2 SNEGSKA (reference sequence). V was pared by 3 bases and J by 4 bases, with 3 bases of the junction left unmatched. DNA of the CDR3: TGCAGTGCTAGCCTACAGGGGGCCACTGAAGCTTTCTTT. Encoded protein: CSASLQGATEAFF.

The chain couples TRBV5-1 to TRBJ2-5; D is unresolved. Trimming took off 5 bases at V and 5 bases at J, with 19 bases between the two ends. Looked up from germline, CDR1 is SGHRS and CDR2 is YFSETQ. There are 15 residues in the CDR3. The CDR3 coding sequence is TGCGCCAGCAGACCGGGTTATTCGGCTAGGGAGACCCAGTACTTC. Its translation: CASRPGYSARETQYF.

This clonotype showed up just a few times. The V call is TRBV5-6, the J call TRBJ1-2; the D is unclear. V shed 1 base and J shed 3 bases, with 4 bases lying between them. The CDR3 extends over 12 amino acids. Germline CDR1 reads SGHDT; CDR2 reads YYEEEE. The CDR3 spells CASSLKDYGYTF. The CDR3 DNA reads as TGTGCCAGCAGCTTGAAAGACTATGGCTACACCTTC.

The rearrangement uses TRBV29-1 and TRBJ2-1; maybe TRBD2 (6 bases). This CDR3 spans 14 amino acids. V lost 7 bases to trimming and J lost 1 base, with 14 bases between them. Germline CDR1 is SQVTM and CDR2 is ANQGSEA. The CDR3 DNA reads TGCAGCGGGGGACTGACCCTATCCTACAATGAGCAGTTCTTC. Its translation: CSGGLTLSYNEQFF.

A few counts support this clonotype. The chain couples TRBV28 to TRBJ2-7; a weak D match, TRBD1 (5 bases). The CDR3 contains 14 residues. Per the germline V gene, CDR1 is MDHEN and CDR2 is SYDVKM. Trimming cost V 5 bases and J 0 bases, with 11 bases left between them. The CDR3 DNA sequence: TGTGCCAGCAGTCAGGGCAGGAGCTCCTACGAGCAGTACTTC. Its protein product is CASSQGRSSYEQYF.

The table lists this clonotype with a few counts. The V call is TRBV5-1, the J call TRBJ2-2; TRBD1 matches 7 bases. Germline V gene lookup returns CDR1 SGHRS and CDR2 YFSETQ. V gave up 4 bases and J gave up 4 bases; unmatched junction bases: 10. The CDR3 runs 16 residues. For the CDR3, the DNA is TGCGCCAGCAGCCCGATTACAGGGGATCCCACCGGGGAGCTGTTTTTT. Encoded protein: CASSPITGDPTGELFF.

This clonotype was seen repeatedly, ten times or more. The chain employs TRBV5-1 and TRBJ2-1; D gene uncertain. V was shortened by 2 bases and J by 5 bases, with 11 bases between the two germline ends. The V gene's germline CDR1 is SGHRS and CDR2 YFSETQ. The CDR3 extends over 14 amino acids. As DNA, the CDR3 is TGCGCCAGCAGCTTTTATGGGCAAAACAATGAGCAGTTCTTC. It specifies CASSFYGQNNEQFF.

This chain connects TRBV7-2 to TRBJ1-2, with TRBD1 matching 8 bases. The junction had 7 bases not matched to a gene; V was cut back by 5 bases and J by 2 bases. The CDR3 contains 15 residues. Germline CDR1 SGHTA, CDR2 FQGNSA. The chain's CDR3 is CASSPTGEPNYGYTF. In DNA, the CDR3 is TGTGCCAGCAGCCCGACAGGGGAGCCAAACTATGGCTACACCTTC.

Remarks on this clonotype: A clone one base away is much larger, so this may be a read error. The genes are TRBV27 and TRBJ2-7; D may match TRBD1 or TRBD2 (6 bases each). Trimming shortened V by 3 bases and J by 6 bases, and 9 bases separated the two germline ends. This CDR3 has 12 residues. The germline V gene encodes CDR1 MNHEY and CDR2 SMNVEV (reference sequence). Written as DNA, the CDR3 is TGTGCCAGCAGTTTTAGGGGGGCCGAGCAGTACTTC. Its translation is CASSFRGAEQYF.

This rearrangement joins TRBV15 to TRBJ2-3; tentative D call: TRBD2 (7 bases). Germline V gene lookup returns CDR1 LNHNV and CDR2 YYDKDF (reference sequence). Trimming took off 0 bases at V and 4 bases at J, with 20 bases between the two ends. This CDR3 comprises 18 residues. In DNA, the CDR3 is TGTGCCACCAGCAGAGACCCTTTTGGGCGGGGGCGCTCAGATACGCAGTATTTT. Protein product: CATSRDPFGRGRSDTQYF.

This clonotype has only a few counts. The chain couples TRBV10-3 to TRBJ2-5, with 7 bases matching TRBD1. V lost 10 bases and J lost 5; bases outside the gene matches: 10. The CDR3 is 13 residues long. CDR1 and CDR2 from the germline V gene are ENHRY and SYGVKD. CDR3 region: CATQSQGMETQYF. As DNA, the CDR3 is TGTGCCACGCAATCACAGGGGATGGAGACCCAGTACTTC.

This clonotype was observed a few times. This rearrangement joins TRBV7-9 to TRBJ2-5; 10 bases fit TRBD1. J lost 3 bases, V lost 5 bases, and 6 bases had no gene match. Germline assignment: CDR1 SEHNR and CDR2 FQNEAQ (reference sequence). This CDR3 comprises 15 residues. The CDR3 protein is CASSPGTGAKETQYF. The CDR3 bases are TGTGCCAGCAGCCCCGGGACAGGGGCTAAAGAGACCCAGTACTTC.

The genes are TRBV29-1 and TRBJ2-2; TRBD2 agrees at 8 bases. The CDR3 runs to 14 residues. Germline loops: CDR1 SQVTM, CDR2 ANQGSEA. With 4 bases clipped from V and 4 bases from J, the junction kept 5 bases outside the gene matches. CDR3 DNA: TGCAGCGTTGGGGGACTAGTTGCCACCGGGGAGCTGTTTTTT. This gives the protein CSVGGLVATGELFF.

This clonotype was seen more than once but under ten times. The chain combines TRBV10-2 with TRBJ1-1, with unresolved D. The CDR3 has 11 amino acids. V was trimmed by 6 bases and J by 7 bases, leaving 9 bases between them. Germline loops: CDR1 WSHSY, CDR2 SAAADI. The CDR3 DNA sequence: TGCGCCAGCAGAAGAGACGGTGAAGCTTTCTTT. Its translation is CASRRDGEAFF.

The rearrangement uses TRBV20-1 and TRBJ1-4, with TRBD1 as a possible D gene (6 bases). The CDR3 loop spans 14 amino acids. V lost 3 bases, J lost 8 bases, and 16 bases lay in between. Germline-derived CDR1 and CDR2 are DFQATT and SNEGSKA (reference sequence). The CDR3 nucleotides read TGCAGTGCTAGTCACCCGGACAGAGGCGAAAAACTGTTTTTT. Encoded protein: CSASHPDRGEKLFF.

This clonotype has a handful of counts. The rearrangement links TRBV12-3 or TRBV12-4 to TRBJ2-6, with a weak D call TRBD2 (6 bases). The CDR3 sequence is 15 residues long. V dropped 2 bases and J dropped 2 bases, with 7 bases sitting between them. CDR3 nucleotide sequence: TGTGCCAGCAGTTTATGGGGGGCTGGGGCCAACGTCCTGACTTTC. It specifies CASSLWGAGANVLTF.

The chain joins TRBV27 to TRBJ1-5, with a possible D match to TRBD1 (6 bases). The germline V and J ends were trimmed by 5 bases and 3 bases, with 14 bases remaining between them. The CDR3 totals 15 residues. Per germline, CDR1 MNHEY and CDR2 SMNVEV (reference sequence). The CDR3 protein is CASSRTGQYNQPQHF. In DNA form, the CDR3 reads TGTGCCAGCAGTAGAACCGGACAGTACAATCAGCCCCAGCATTTT.

This clonotype was picked up a small number of times. The rearrangement links TRBV12-3 or TRBV12-4 to TRBJ2-5; D may be TRBD1 (7 bases). The CDR3 loop spans 14 amino acids. V was clipped by 6 bases and J by 2 bases, with 13 bases between them. CDR3 sequence: CASRSAGQQETQYF. The CDR3 nucleotides read TGTGCCAGCAGATCGGCGGGACAGCAAGAGACCCAGTACTTC.

This clonotype was detected a few times. The chain links TRBV20-1 to TRBJ1-5; unclear D gene. There are 14 residues in the CDR3. Germline-derived CDR1 and CDR2 are DFQATT and SNEGSKA (reference sequence). Trimming shortened V by 4 bases and J by 0 bases, and 10 bases separated the two germline ends. This CDR3 reads CSANDWDSNQPQHF. CDR3 DNA: TGCAGTGCTAACGACTGGGATAGCAATCAGCCCCAGCATTTT.

The chain uses TRBV29-1 and TRBJ2-3; 8 bases match TRBD1. The CDR3 totals 13 residues. Germline CDR1 SQVTM, CDR2 ANQGSEA. The V gene end was trimmed by 6 bases and the J gene end by 1 base; junction bases not matched to a gene: 3. The CDR3 region is CSVPQGGTDTQYF. CDR3 DNA: TGCAGCGTGCCACAGGGGGGCACAGATACGCAGTATTTT.

This clonotype came up a few times. This chain joins TRBV9 and TRBJ2-4, with 8 bases identical to TRBD2. Per the germline V gene, CDR1 is SGDLS and CDR2 is YYNGEE. Unmatched junction bases numbered 11, after V lost 4 bases and J lost 5 bases. The CDR3 length is 16 residues. The CDR3 DNA sequence: TGTGCCAGCAGCCCCAGTCTGACTAGCGCCGAAAACATTCAGTACTTC. Protein: CASSPSLTSAENIQYF.

The chain employs TRBV28 and TRBJ2-1; 8 positions match TRBD2. Germline V gene data show CDR1 as MDHEN and CDR2 as SYDVKM. The junction had 10 bases not matched to a gene; V was cut back by 6 bases and J by 12 bases. This CDR3 region has 13 residues. The CDR3 region is CASRRTSLKGQFF. Here the CDR3 DNA reads TGTGCCAGCAGACGGACTAGCCTTAAGGGGCAGTTCTTC.

This clonotype has at least ten counts. This chain connects TRBV12-3 or TRBV12-4 to TRBJ1-1, with D unclear. The CDR3 extends over 13 amino acids. Between the trimmed V and J ends, which lost 5 bases and 3 bases, there was a span of 10 bases. CDR3 in amino acids: CASSPPRYTEAFF. The CDR3 DNA follows: TGTGCCAGCAGTCCACCGCGGTACACTGAAGCTTTCTTT.